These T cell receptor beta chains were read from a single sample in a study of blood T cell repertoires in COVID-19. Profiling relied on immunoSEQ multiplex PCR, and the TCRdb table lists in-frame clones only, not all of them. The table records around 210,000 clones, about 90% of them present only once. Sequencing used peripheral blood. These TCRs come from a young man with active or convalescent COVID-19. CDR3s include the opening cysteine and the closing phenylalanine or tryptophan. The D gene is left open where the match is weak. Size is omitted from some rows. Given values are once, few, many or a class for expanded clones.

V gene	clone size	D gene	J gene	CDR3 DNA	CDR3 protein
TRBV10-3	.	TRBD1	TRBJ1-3	TGTGCCATCGGACAGGGAGGTTCTGGAAACACCATATATTTT	CAIGQGGSGNTIYF
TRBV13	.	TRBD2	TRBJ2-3	TGTGCCAGCAGCTGGACTAGCGGGACAGATACGCAGTATTTT	CASSWTSGTDTQYF
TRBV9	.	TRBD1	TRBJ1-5	TGTGCCAGCAGCCAAACAGGGGGAGGTAATCAGCCCCAGCATTTT	CASSQTGGGNQPQHF
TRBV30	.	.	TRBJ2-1	TGTGCCTGGAGTGGAGGGTCCAATGAGCAGTTCTTC	CAWSGGSNEQFF
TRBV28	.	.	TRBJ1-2	TGTGCCAGCAGTTACCTTTCAAGGGAGCACTATGGCTACACCTTC	CASSYLSREHYGYTF
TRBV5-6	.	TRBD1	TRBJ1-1	TGTGCCAGCAGCCGCCGATTAACAGGGGTGAACACTGAAGCTTTCTTT	CASSRRLTGVNTEAFF
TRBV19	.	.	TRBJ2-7	TGTGCCAGCGCTAGCATGGTCGACGAGCAGTACTTC	CASASMVDEQYF
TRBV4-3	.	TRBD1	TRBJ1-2	TGCGCCAGCAGTCCGGGACAGCCCTATGGCTACACCTTC	CASSPGQPYGYTF
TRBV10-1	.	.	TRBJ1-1	TGCGCCAGCAGCCCGGGACTGAAGAACACTGAAGCTTTCTTT	CASSPGLKNTEAFF
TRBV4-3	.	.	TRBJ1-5	TGCGCCAGCAGCCAAGAGGCAGGGTTCGTCTATCAGCCCCAGCATTTT	CASSQEAGFVYQPQHF
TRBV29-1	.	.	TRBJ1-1	TGCAGCGCCTTTTCCATGGGAGGCACTGAAGCTTTCTTT	CSAFSMGGTEAFF
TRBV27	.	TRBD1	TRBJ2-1	TGTGCCAGCAGTTACGGGACAGGGGGCGGATTACCCTACAATGAGCAGTTCTTC	CASSYGTGGGLPYNEQFF
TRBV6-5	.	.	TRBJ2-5	TGTGCCAGCCGGGGGGCCGCGCAAGAGACCCAGTACTTC	CASRGAAQETQYF
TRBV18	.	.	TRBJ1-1	TGTGCCAGCTCACCACCGATGAAGGGAGCATCCGAAGCTTTCTTT	CASSPPMKGASEAFF
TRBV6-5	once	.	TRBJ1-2	TGTGCCAGCAGAGACAGCCAGGCCCCCTATGGCTACACCTTC	CASRDSQAPYGYTF
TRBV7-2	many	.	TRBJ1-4	TGTGCCAGCAGCCCAGACAGTAACAATGAAAAACTGTTTTTT	CASSPDSNNEKLFF
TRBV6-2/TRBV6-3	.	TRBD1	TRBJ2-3	TGTGCCAGCAGTTACGTGGAGACAGGGGGCTTTAGCACAGATACGCAGTATTTT	CASSYVETGGFSTDTQYF
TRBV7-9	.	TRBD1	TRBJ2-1	TGTGCCAGCAGCCCAGGGGACAGCTCCTACAATGAGCAGTTCTTC	CASSPGDSSYNEQFF
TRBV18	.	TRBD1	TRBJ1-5	TGTGCCAGTGGCACGGGACAGGGTGATTGGAATCAGCCCCAGCATTTT	CASGTGQGDWNQPQHF
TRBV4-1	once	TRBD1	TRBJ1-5	TGCGCCAGCAGCCAAGATCCCGGCCAGGGGGCAAACAATCAGCCCCAGCATTTT	CASSQDPGQGANNQPQHF
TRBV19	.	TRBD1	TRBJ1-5	TGTGCCAGTAGTATACAGGGGGGAATCGATCAGCCCCAGCATTTT	CASSIQGGIDQPQHF
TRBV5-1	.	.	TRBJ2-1	TGCGCCAGTAGAAGATCGGGACTTGCCCCAGAGGAGCAGTTCTTC	CASRRSGLAPEEQFF